This section outlines one T cell receptor (beta chain) sequence together with its context. Its cognate antigen is unknown. Germline and junction disagree at one end, which may indicate a read error. The data derive from a study of shared clonotypes between healthy human individuals. Points from the study as a whole: The sharing of approximately 4.6% of naive CD4 clonotypes was seen across a few donors.

Researchers divided each subset's genomic DNA evenly across several immunoSEQ plates. In the original processing: ImmunoSEQ sequences covered only the junction and lacked quality scores; filtering therefore differed. Only in-frame clones appear in the TCRdb table, and some are missing; sequencing was by immunoSEQ multiplex PCR. The V and J calls and clone size were taken over from that table, and D and trimming were inferred from the DNA. The table shows 180,000 or so clones, with 85% to 95% occurring only once. Caucasian adults living in Nashville, Tennessee, provided all samples. This receptor was obtained from a woman in her 30s in good health. Sequencing was performed on naive CD4+ T cells sorted from blood. The subset was: CD45RA+ positively selected.

CDR3 bases: TGTGCCAGCAGCCCTCGGACTAGCGAGCCTCGTTGGAACTTC. It is translated as CASSPRTSEPRWNF. The chain recombines TRBV28 with TRBJ2-5, with 9 bases matching TRBD2. This CDR3 contains 14 residues. CDR1 MDHEN and CDR2 SYDVKM come from the germline V gene. Variable domain in full (rest from reference TRBV28 and TRBJ2-5): DVKVTQSSRYLVKRTGEKVFLECVQDMDHENMFWYRQDPGLGLRLIYFSYDVKMKEKGDIPEGYSVSREKKERFSLILESASTNQTSMYLCASSPRTSEPRWNFGPGTRLLVL.